The sequence of this TCR beta chain was determined in a study of regulatory T cells in long-lasting Graves disease. Time point defined: newly diagnosed GD, antithyroid drugs for less than 3 months. The TCR library was prepared using RNA isolated from PBMCs. The germline CDR1 and CDR2 sequences are MDHEN and SYDVKM. This CDR3 spans 14 amino acids. V was clipped by 7 bases and J by 5 bases, with 18 bases between them. This clonotype was picked up many times. Construction of the TCR beta libraries employed iRepertoire HTBI primers in conjunction with Arm-PCR of CDR3 regions. TCRdb passed the multiplex PCR reads through MiXCR, listing each CDR3 protein once. This table has about 560,000 distinct CDR3 sequences, 15% to 20% appearing once. These data are also associated with another study on T cells in Graves' hyperthyroidism and ophthalmopathy.

The chain employs TRBV28 and TRBJ2-7, with D possibly TRBD2 on 6 matching bases. The sequence derives from a man younger than 30 with Graves disease. Sequenced material: peripheral blood mononuclear cells (PBMCs), taken at new diagnosis, from a patient treated with antithyroid drugs. The CDR3 protein is CASISGEWNHEQYF. The CDR3 DNA follows: TGTGCCAGCATTTCGGGGGAGTGGAATCACGAGCAGTACTTC.